This section outlines one TCR beta chain sequence together with its context. Its antigen is unknown. Sequencing used immunoSEQ multiplex PCR; TCRdb keeps in-frame clones, though not all of them. In the table there are 110,000 to 150,000 clones, around 88% of which are singletons. These data are taken from a study of cytomegalovirus exposure and HLA in healthy donors. Overall study results and limits: Published work reported that the classifier diagnosed cytomegalovirus status with high specificity and sensitivity. That first-cohort TCR clusters tended to co-occur in the roughly 120 validation repertoires was found in a later analysis.

V was pared by 4 bases and J by 3 bases, with 9 bases of the junction left unmatched. Germline values: CDR1 SGHRS, CDR2 YFSETQ. This CDR3 has 16 residues. The source is a woman between 18 and 30 years old in good health and CMV-seropositive. The V gene is TRBV5-1, the J gene TRBJ2-7; 11 nucleotides agree with TRBD2. Sequencing used PBMCs. The CDR3: CASSTFGLAGGYEQYF. CDR3 DNA sequence: TGCGCCAGCAGCACCTTCGGACTAGCGGGCGGCTACGAGCAGTACTTC.